The next 26 T cell receptor beta chains were all read from a single sample in a study of shared clonotypes between healthy human individuals. Method: immunoSEQ multiplex PCR; TCRdb's copy keeps in-frame clones and lacks some. This sample yields around 2.1 million clones, of which almost 96% are seen a single time; 0.1% to 0.15% belongs to the top ten. The specimen sequenced was naive CD4+ T cells sorted from blood. Subset defined: CD45RA+ positively selected. All receptors come from a man between 18 and 29 years old in good health.

J is TRBJ2-5 and V is TRBV11-2; perhaps TRBD2 as D (5 bases). Trimming pared 2 bases from V and 4 bases from J, leaving 8 bases between. Germline V lookup: CDR1 SGHAT, CDR2 FQNNGV. This CDR3 has 13 amino acids. CDR3 region: CASSLFEGETQYF. In DNA form, the CDR3 reads TGTGCCAGCAGCTTATTCGAGGGAGAGACCCAGTACTTC.

This chain connects TRBV18 to TRBJ2-7; 7 nucleotides align to TRBD1. Germline V CDR1 and CDR2: KGHSH, LQKENI. The CDR3 length is 15 residues. V lost 6 bases, J lost 0 bases, and 8 bases stayed unmatched. CDR3 amino acids: CASSDRALGSYEQYF. The CDR3 DNA reads as TGTGCCAGCTCCGACAGGGCGTTGGGCTCCTACGAGCAGTACTTC.

J is TRBJ1-1 and V is TRBV4-2; weak D call: TRBD1 (6 bases). Germline V gene data show CDR1 as LGHNA and CDR2 as YNFKEQ. The CDR3 is 15 amino acids. Trimming took 1 base from V and 11 from J, leaving 20 bases between them. For the CDR3, the DNA is TGTGCCAGCAGCCAAGTTGTGACAGGCGTTTCGTGGGCTTTCTTT. Its protein is CASSQVVTGVSWAFF.

The CDR3 here is CASSLLRQGSGANVLTF. CDR3 nucleotides: TGTGCCAGCAGCTTACTTAGGCAGGGATCTGGGGCCAACGTCCTGACTTTC. The chain links TRBV11-2 to TRBJ2-6; TRBD1 might be the D (5 bases). Germline V CDR1 and CDR2: SGHAT, FQNNGV. This CDR3 is built from 17 residues. V dropped 2 bases and J dropped 1 base, with 12 bases sitting between them.

This chain connects TRBV2 to TRBJ2-7; D ambiguous. V lost 6 bases to trimming and J lost 0 bases, with 15 bases between them. Germline CDR1 reads SNHLY; CDR2 reads FYNNEI. The CDR3 is 15 amino acids. The CDR3 coding sequence is TGTGCCAGCAGGCCCCAGACAATGAGCTCCTACGAGCAGTACTTC. Translated, it gives CASRPQTMSSYEQYF. Filled out from reference TRBV2 and TRBJ2-7, the complete variable domain reads EPEVTQTPSHQVTQMGQEVILRCVPISNHLYFYWYRQILGQKVEFLVSFYNNEISEKSEIFDDQFSVERPDGSNFTLKIRSTKLEDSAMYFCASRPQTMSSYEQYFGPGTRLTVT.

CDR3 bases: TGCAGCGTCGCAAACCAACAGGGGGCGCAGGATGGCTACACCTTC. Encoded protein: CSVANQQGAQDGYTF. The rearrangement uses TRBV29-1 and TRBJ1-2, with TRBD1 matching 9 bases. Per the germline V gene, CDR1 is SQVTM and CDR2 is ANQGSEA. V lost 6 bases and J lost 6; bases outside the gene matches: 14. This CDR3 comprises 15 residues.

The chain joins TRBV6-1 to TRBJ1-2, with a tentative D call TRBD1 (6 bases). V was clipped by 7 bases and J by 3 bases, with 15 bases between them. Germline lookup yields CDR1 MNHNS and CDR2 SASEGT. This CDR3 has 14 residues. The CDR3 protein is CASTRQPGDYGYTF. The CDR3 DNA reads as TGTGCCAGCACCCGACAGCCAGGGGACTATGGCTACACCTTC.

The J gene is TRBJ1-6, the V gene TRBV9; possible D gene TRBD1, 6 bases. CDR3 length: 15 amino acids. Germline assignment: CDR1 SGDLS and CDR2 YYNGEE. V was pared by 5 bases and J by 0 bases, with 9 bases between. CDR3 residues: CASRDSSSYNSPLHF. The CDR3 nucleotides are TGTGCCAGCAGGGACAGCAGCTCCTATAATTCACCCCTCCACTTT.

Only a few counts were recorded for this clone. The chain combines TRBV7-2 with TRBJ2-3, with 7 bases lining up with TRBD2. The germline V gene has CDR1 SGHTA and CDR2 FQGNSA. Losses at the gene ends were 5 bases for V and 5 bases for J; bases not matched to a gene: 13. This CDR3 is built from 16 residues. In DNA form, the CDR3 reads TGTGCCAGCAGCACCCGGGACCTCGGGGGGTTAGATACGCAGTATTTT. It is translated as CASSTRDLGGLDTQYF.

The chain recombines TRBV9 with TRBJ2-7; either TRBD1 or TRBD2 may fit D (5 bases each). From germline, CDR1 is SGDLS and CDR2 YYNGEE. The V end was cut by 3 bases, the J end by 3 bases, with 10 bases between. This CDR3 contains 13 residues. CDR3 in DNA: TGTGCCAGCAGCGGCGAGAGGGGCTACGAGCAGTACTTC. Translation gives CASSGERGYEQYF.

To note about this clone: The same CDR3 arises from other DNA sequences in this sample as well. The chain combines TRBV9 with TRBJ1-4; 8 nucleotides agree with TRBD1. CDR3 length: 14 amino acids. Per the germline V gene, CDR1 is SGDLS and CDR2 is YYNGEE. After removal of 3 bases from V and 7 bases from J, the junction contained 5 bases not matched to a gene. The CDR3 sequence: CASSADRGSEKLFF. CDR3 sequence (DNA): TGTGCCAGCAGCGCCGACAGGGGAAGTGAAAAACTGTTTTTT.

This clone was recorded once. This chain links TRBV7-9 with TRBJ1-1, with unresolved D. The length of the CDR3 is 15 residues. The V and J ends lost 4 bases and 1 base respectively, with 13 bases between them. The germline V gene encodes CDR1 SEHNR and CDR2 FQNEAQ (reference sequence). In DNA, the CDR3 is TGTGCCAGCAGCTCCCCCCCGCCACCGAACACTGAAGCTTTCTTT. As protein: CASSSPPPPNTEAFF.

The V gene is TRBV19, the J gene TRBJ2-6, with D hard to call. Germline V gives CDR1 LNHDA, CDR2 SQIVND (reference sequence). The V and J ends lost 7 bases and 0 bases respectively, with 13 bases between them. This CDR3 region has 16 residues. The CDR3 loop reads CASTAPWFSGANVLTF. In DNA form, the CDR3 reads TGTGCCAGTACCGCCCCCTGGTTCTCTGGGGCCAACGTCCTGACTTTC. Full variable domain (missing parts from reference TRBV19 and TRBJ2-6): DGGITQSPKYLFRKEGQNVTLSCEQNLNHDAMYWYRQDPGQGLRLIYYSQIVNDFQKGDIAEGYSVSREKKESFPLTVTSAQKNPTAFYLCASTAPWFSGANVLTFGAGSRLTVL.

The V and J genes are TRBV6-5 and TRBJ1-2; the D gene is possibly TRBD1 (6 bases). The CDR3 is 14 residues long. Between the trimmed V and J ends, which lost 0 bases and 4 bases, there was a span of 9 bases. CDR1 and CDR2 (germline): MNHEY, SVGAGI. DNA of the CDR3: TGTGCCAGCAGTTACTCGGGGGCCGGCTATGGCTACACCTTC. Amino acid sequence: CASSYSGAGYGYTF.

The J gene is TRBJ2-5, the V gene TRBV11-2, with 8 bases identical to TRBD1. The CDR3 is 19 amino acids. V shed 1 base, J shed 3 bases, and the junction held 16 bases outside the gene matches. Germline-derived CDR1 and CDR2 are SGHAT and FQNNGV. The CDR3 spells CASSLVGRVGRGPEETQYF. The CDR3 DNA sequence: TGTGCCAGCAGCTTAGTCGGACGGGTAGGCAGGGGGCCGGAAGAGACCCAGTACTTC.

V is TRBV5-1 and J is TRBJ2-3; the match to TRBD1 covers 9 bases. The CDR3 is 15 residues long. Germline V gene sequence: CDR1 SGHRS, CDR2 YFSETQ. V shed 2 bases, J shed 5 bases, and the junction held 6 bases outside the gene matches. The CDR3 bases are TGCGCCAGCAGCTTCACAGGGGGCGGTGGAGATACGCAGTATTTT. Amino acid sequence: CASSFTGGGGDTQYF.

There are a few counts of this clone. The rearrangement joins TRBV30 to TRBJ1-6, with 7 bases identical to TRBD1. With V trimmed by 4 bases and J by 10 bases, 10 bases remained unmatched. In germline, CDR1 is GTSNPN, CDR2 SVGIG (reference sequence). This CDR3 has 14 residues. Written as DNA, the CDR3 is TGTGCCTGGATTAAGGAGACAGGGAAATCACCCCTCCACTTT. It encodes CAWIKETGKSPLHF.

This clone was counted once. At the DNA level, this CDR3 is encoded by other sequences in the same sample as well. V and J are TRBV5-1 and TRBJ1-4; 7 bases align to TRBD1. This CDR3 spans 15 amino acids. Germline lookup yields CDR1 SGHRS and CDR2 YFSETQ. V was clipped by 4 bases and J by 5 bases; unmatched bases: 8. CDR3 loop: CASSLSGTENEKLFF. CDR3 in DNA: TGCGCCAGCAGCCTATCCGGGACAGAGAATGAAAAACTGTTTTTT.

V gene TRBV4-3 combines with J gene TRBJ2-7, with a weak D call TRBD1 (6 bases). V was clipped by 0 bases and J by 4 bases, with 16 bases between them. The CDR3 is 16 residues long. Germline CDR1 and CDR2: LGHNA and YSLEER. CDR3 nucleotides: TGCGCCAGCAGCCAAGATTCGGCAGGGGCGCAATACGAGCAGTACTTC. Protein: CASSQDSAGAQYEQYF.

This clone was recorded only once. Other DNA sequences in the same sample also yield this CDR3. This chain links TRBV5-4 with TRBJ1-1; D might be TRBD1 (5 bases). Between the trimmed V and J ends, which lost 4 bases and 0 bases, there was a span of 10 bases. CDR3 length: 14 amino acids. CDR1 is SGHNT, CDR2 YYREEE, per germline (reference sequence). This CDR3 is CASSRDRVNTEAFF. The CDR3 region has the DNA TGTGCCAGCAGCAGGGACCGCGTGAACACTGAAGCTTTCTTT.

The chain links TRBV6-5 to TRBJ2-1; tentatively, D is TRBD1 (5 bases). Germline V gene data show CDR1 as MNHEY and CDR2 as SVGAGI. V was trimmed by 2 bases and J by 0 bases, leaving 11 bases between them. The CDR3 totals 16 residues. The CDR3 region has the DNA TGTGCCAGCAGTTACCAATGGACAAACTCCTACAATGAGCAGTTCTTC. Translating gives CASSYQWTNSYNEQFF.

In the case of this clone: The sample carries other DNA sequences with the same CDR3. The chain recombines TRBV27 with TRBJ2-5; D is undetermined. CDR1 MNHEY and CDR2 SMNVEV come from the germline V gene (reference sequence). V shed 0 bases and J shed 5 bases, with 4 bases lying between them. The CDR3 totals 12 residues. CDR3 protein: CASSLSGETQYF. The CDR3 nucleotides are TGTGCCAGCAGTTTATCGGGCGAGACCCAGTACTTC.

Only one count was recorded for this clone. The chain recombines TRBV18 with TRBJ1-5; possibly TRBD1 for D (6 bases). The CDR3 has 15 amino acids. The V end lost 2 bases, the J end lost 6 bases, and 14 bases lay between the germline ends. The germline V gene has CDR1 KGHSH and CDR2 LQKENI. The CDR3 loop reads CASSPGRGEIQPQHF. In DNA form, the CDR3 reads TGTGCCAGCTCACCAGGGAGGGGGGAAATTCAGCCCCAGCATTTT.

The rearrangement uses TRBV7-9 and TRBJ1-5; a weak D match, TRBD1 (5 bases). CDR3 length: 14 amino acids. Germline CDR1 is SEHNR and CDR2 is FQNEAQ (reference sequence). The V end was cut by 2 bases, the J end by 4 bases, with 9 bases between. This CDR3 is CASSLTDTNQPQHF. DNA of the CDR3: TGTGCCAGCAGCTTAACGGACACGAATCAGCCCCAGCATTTT. Supplemented by reference TRBV7-9 and TRBJ1-5, the full variable domain reads DTGVSQNPRHKITKRGQNVTFRCDPISEHNRLYWYRQTLGQGPEFLTYFQNEAQLEKSRLLSDRFSAERPKGSFSTLEIQRTEQGDSAMYLCASSLTDTNQPQHFGDGTRLSIL.

This sequence joins TRBV7-2 and TRBJ2-5; D gene uncertain. This CDR3 is built from 16 residues. Trimming removed 4 bases at V and 0 bases at J, with 15 bases between. Germline CDR1 is SGHTA and CDR2 is FQGNSA. CDR3 bases: TGTGCCAGCAGCTCCCGGTTTACTGCGTACCAAGAGACCCAGTACTTC. Protein sequence: CASSSRFTAYQETQYF.

The chain combines TRBV27 with TRBJ2-5, with 9 bases fitting TRBD1. Germline values: CDR1 MNHEY, CDR2 SMNVEV (reference sequence). Trimming removed 3 bases from V and 4 bases from J; junction bases left unmatched: 12. The CDR3 totals 17 residues. The CDR3 reads CASSFVSPGQGGETQYF. Here the CDR3 DNA reads TGTGCCAGCAGTTTCGTCAGTCCGGGACAGGGAGGAGAGACCCAGTACTTC.